This TCR beta chain was observed in a study of PD-L1 blockade in urothelial cancer. Study summary: Males with bladder-origin urothelial cancer made up about 85% of the roughly 29 patients.

Findings and caveats of the study: Lower pretreatment blood TCR clonality, under the median, predicted better survival, researchers reported.

With regard to this clone: The target antigen is unknown.

Time point defined: peripheral blood 6 weeks after treatment start. Patients were diagnosed with urothelial carcinoma, either locally advanced or metastatic. Every PCR received spiked-in synthetic TCR analog templates. Assay used: immunoSEQ multiplex PCR; TCRdb lists only in-frame clones, some missing. This table has 75,000 to 95,000 clones, around 93% appearing once. Trimming took off 3 bases at V and 0 bases at J, with 12 bases between the two ends. The CDR3 consists of 15 residues. From germline, CDR1 is GTSNPN and CDR2 SVGIG (reference sequence). V is TRBV30 and J is TRBJ2-1; D gene uncertain. The sequence was obtained from a woman over 75 with urothelial cancer. Sample: PBMCs, taken around atezolizumab (anti-PD-L1) treatment. The CDR3 reads CAWRVADRSYNEQFF. Here the CDR3 DNA reads TGTGCCTGGAGGGTAGCTGACCGCTCCTACAATGAGCAGTTCTTC.